Following are 14 T cell receptor beta chains from one sample sequenced in a study of identifying expanded T cells in peripheral blood. Sequenced by immunoSEQ multiplex PCR; TCRdb stores in-frame clones only, minus some. The data contain under 90,000 clones, roughly 90% of them singletons. Sample: blood. These TCRs come from a person aged 18 to 70 in good health.

The chain carries TRBV5-1 and TRBJ1-1, with D possibly being TRBD1 (5 bases). Trimming shortened V by 4 bases and J by 1 base, and 14 bases separated the two germline ends. In germline, CDR1 is SGHRS, CDR2 YFSETQ. There are 15 residues in the CDR3. The CDR3 coding sequence is TGCGCCAGCAGCCCCGGTTTGGGGCAGAACACTGAAGCTTTCTTT. This translates into CASSPGLGQNTEAFF.

The chain uses TRBV5-6 and TRBJ1-2; D not resolved. The CDR3 length is 14 residues. The germline V gene has CDR1 SGHDT and CDR2 YYEEEE. V dropped 4 bases and J dropped 4 bases, with 14 bases sitting between them. CDR3 DNA: TGTGCCAGCAGCCTTATCCGCGGCAGCTATGGCTACACCTTC. This encodes CASSLIRGSYGYTF. The variable domain in full, completed from reference TRBV5-6 and TRBJ1-2, reads DAGVTQSPTHLIKTRGQQVTLRCSPKSGHDTVSWYQQALGQGPQFIFQYYEEEERQRGNFPDRFSGHQFPNYSSELNVNALLLGDSALYLCASSLIRGSYGYTFGSGTRLTVV.

The chain couples TRBV6-6 to TRBJ2-2; 7 bases line up with TRBD1. Germline trimming cut 8 bases from V and 4 bases from J; bases unmatched to any gene: 4. This CDR3 region has 13 residues. CDR1 is MNHNY, CDR2 SVGAGI, per germline (reference sequence). The CDR3 loop reads CASASGGTGELFF. DNA of the CDR3: TGTGCCAGCGCTTCAGGGGGCACCGGGGAGCTGTTTTTT.

The chain combines TRBV2 with TRBJ2-7, with 8 bases identical to TRBD2. Germline CDR1 is SNHLY and CDR2 is FYNNEI. The CDR3 length is 14 residues. The J segment lost 2 bases and the V segment lost 8 bases, leaving 8 bases of the junction unmatched. The CDR3 DNA reads TGTGCCAGCCGGGAGGGGGGCCGTCCCTACGAGCAGTACTTC. It specifies CASREGGRPYEQYF.

V usage is TRBV6-5 and J usage is TRBJ2-2, with 9 bases matching TRBD1. Germline lookup yields CDR1 MNHEY and CDR2 SVGAGI. The CDR3 is made up of 16 amino acids. Unmatched junction bases numbered 9, after V lost 4 bases and J lost 6 bases. The CDR3 reads CASSWGGTGWSGELFF. CDR3 bases: TGTGCCAGCAGTTGGGGCGGGACAGGGTGGTCCGGGGAGCTGTTTTTT.

The chain has TRBV7-2 and TRBJ2-4, with D maybe TRBD2 (6 bases). This CDR3 is built from 15 residues. V gave up 2 bases and J gave up 0 bases, with 8 bases separating them. The germline CDR1 and CDR2 sequences are SGHTA and FQGNSA. This CDR3 reads CASSLRDLAKNIQYF. In DNA, the CDR3 is TGTGCCAGCAGCTTAAGGGACTTAGCCAAAAACATTCAGTACTTC.

J is TRBJ2-1 and V is TRBV9; 10 positions match TRBD2. With V trimmed by 4 bases and J by 4 bases, 5 bases remained unmatched. CDR3 length equals 15 residues. CDR1 is SGDLS, CDR2 YYNGEE, per germline. In DNA form, the CDR3 reads TGTGCCAGCAGCCCGACTAGCGGGTTATACAATGAGCAGTTCTTC. Amino acid sequence: CASSPTSGLYNEQFF.

The V call is TRBV29-1, the J call TRBJ1-1; tentatively, D is TRBD1 (5 bases). Trimming took off 0 bases at V and 11 bases at J, with 16 bases between the two ends. Germline CDR1 and CDR2: SQVTM and ANQGSEA. The CDR3 totals 13 residues. For the CDR3, the DNA is TGCAGCGTTGAAGATCTTCAGGGAGGCGGGGCTTTCTTT. Translating gives CSVEDLQGGGAFF.

J is TRBJ1-6 and V is TRBV9; the D gene is possibly TRBD1 (5 bases). Trimming left V 4 bases short and J 16 bases short, with 18 bases between. Per germline, CDR1 SGDLS and CDR2 YYNGEE. This CDR3 contains 13 residues. Here the CDR3 reads CASSLEGGAELHF. The CDR3 bases are TGTGCCAGCAGCCTAGAGGGTGGGGCTGAGCTCCACTTT. The variable domain in full, completed from reference TRBV9 and TRBJ1-6, reads DSGVTQTPKHLITATGQRVTLRCSPRSGDLSVYWYQQSLDQGLQFLIQYYNGEERAKGNILERFSAQQFPDLHSELNLSSLELGDSALYFCASSLEGGAELHFGNGTRLTVT.

The chain combines TRBV6-5 with TRBJ2-4, with D tentatively TRBD1 (6 bases). This CDR3 comprises 13 residues. Trimming shortened V by 5 bases and J by 7 bases, and 12 bases separated the two germline ends. Germline loops: CDR1 MNHEY, CDR2 SVGAGI. CDR3 amino acids: CASSPDRFNIQYF. CDR3 coding DNA: TGTGCCAGCAGTCCGGACAGATTCAACATTCAGTACTTC.

The CDR3 DNA sequence: TGTGCCAGCAGTCTGACTAGCGGGAGGGAGGGGGACGAGACCCAGTACTTC. Translated, it gives CASSLTSGREGDETQYF. The V and J genes are TRBV14 and TRBJ2-5, with 14 bases aligning to TRBD2. J was trimmed by 5 bases and V by 6 bases; bases with no gene match: 11. The CDR3 is 17 amino acids. Germline V gene data show CDR1 as SGHDN and CDR2 as FVKESK.

This chain connects TRBV7-9 to TRBJ2-1; TRBD2 aligns across 9 bases. This CDR3 contains 15 residues. CDR1 and CDR2 (germline): SEHNR, FQNEAQ (reference sequence). V was pared by 2 bases and J by 8 bases, with 7 bases of the junction left unmatched. CDR3: CASSLWAGGVYEQFF. In DNA, the CDR3 is TGTGCCAGCAGCTTATGGGCGGGAGGGGTATATGAGCAGTTCTTC.

As DNA, the CDR3 is TGTGCCAGCAGACCTACAGGGTCCACTGAAGCTTTCTTT. This translates into CASRPTGSTEAFF. The genes are TRBV7-8 and TRBJ1-1; possibly TRBD1 for D (6 bases). Germline-derived CDR1 and CDR2 are SGHVS and FQNEAQ. Trimming took 6 bases from V and 4 from J, leaving 12 bases between them. The CDR3 extends over 13 amino acids.

This chain links TRBV18 with TRBJ2-3; perhaps TRBD1 as D (6 bases). V lost 3 bases, J lost 3 bases, and 10 bases lay in between. CDR3 length equals 14 residues. CDR1 is KGHSH, CDR2 LQKENI, per germline. CDR3 coding DNA: TGTGCCAGCTCACCGTTGGACAGTACAGATACGCAGTATTTT. This translates into CASSPLDSTDTQYF.